Below, one T cell receptor (beta chain) is given with its context. The antigen remains unidentified. Together with a sample-barcoded 5' primer, a J-beta primer mix was included in a second PCR lasting roughly 6 to 12 cycles. The template-switch adaptor was a 5' adaptor with 12 random nucleotides. It tagged each cDNA molecule. Each single sample gave us at least 3 million CDR3-containing paired-end reads. MiXCR, run by TCRdb on the 5' RACE reads, gives a single entry per CDR3 protein. The data contain about 830,000 distinct CDR3 sequences, approximately 65% of them singletons. The CDR3 loop spans 16 amino acids. The germline V gene encodes CDR1 SEHNR and CDR2 FQNEAQ (reference sequence). The sample is drawn from a study of blood T cells in healthy people across ages. Overall study results and limits: Diversity figures based on one million T cells were deemed too low. Long-lived donors exceeded aged donors in naive CD4+ cells and diversity.

The source material was blood. This clonotype originated in a man aged 25 to 40 in good health. The rearrangement links TRBV7-9 to TRBJ2-4; 7 bases are shared with TRBD2. The last part of the DNA fits TRBJ2-7 better; the J call may be wrong. The CDR3, as DNA: TGTGCCAGCAGCTTAATATGGTCTAGCGGAGGGGACGAGCAGTACTTC. It encodes CASSLIWSSGGDEQYF.